This T cell receptor (beta chain) appears in the sequencing data of a study of cytomegalovirus exposure and HLA in healthy donors. As for the study in general: One earlier analysis, a look at 180 million or so T cells, found some 100 million unique TCR beta sequences. The Caucasian-associated ancestry cluster held over 65% of 350 to 450 genotyped donors. Study-level results: TCR beta chain V- and J-gene trimming was linked, in a later analysis, to a missense variant in DCLRE1C.

To note about this clone: The antigen is undetermined.

The CDR3 totals 16 residues. The germline V gene encodes CDR1 SGHTA and CDR2 FQGNSA. Trimming cost V 6 bases and J 2 bases; bases outside gene matches: 5. The PCR used 60 Vbeta and 13 Jbeta primers. Data came from immunoSEQ multiplex PCR; TCRdb stores just in-frame clones and leaves some out. The sample table sets out some 70,000 clones. Sequenced material: PBMCs. The origin of this receptor is a man aged 35 to 55 in good health and CMV-seronegative. This chain links TRBV7-2 with TRBJ2-6, with TRBD1 identical over 9 bases. The CDR3 loop is CASRDRGLAGANVLTF. CDR3 bases: TGTGCCAGCAGAGACAGGGGGTTGGCTGGGGCCAACGTCCTGACTTTC.